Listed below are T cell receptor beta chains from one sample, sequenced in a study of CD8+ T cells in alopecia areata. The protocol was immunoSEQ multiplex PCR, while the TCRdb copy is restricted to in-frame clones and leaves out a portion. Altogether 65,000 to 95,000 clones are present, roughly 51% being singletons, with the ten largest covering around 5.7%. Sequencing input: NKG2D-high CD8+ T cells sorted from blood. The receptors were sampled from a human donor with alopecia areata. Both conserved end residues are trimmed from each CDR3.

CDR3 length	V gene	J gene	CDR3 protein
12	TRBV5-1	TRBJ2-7	ASSFEQASYEQY
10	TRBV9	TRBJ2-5	ASSRGGETQY
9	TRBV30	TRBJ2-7	AFGTDHEQY
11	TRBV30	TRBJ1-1	AWSGTGGTEAF
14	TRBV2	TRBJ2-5	ASSERLAGDRKTQY
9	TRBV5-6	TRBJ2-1	ASSRGNEQF
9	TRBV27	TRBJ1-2	ASGAAYGYT
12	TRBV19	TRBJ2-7	ASSRTDTPYEQY
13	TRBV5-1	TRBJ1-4	ASSFYGEDNEKLF
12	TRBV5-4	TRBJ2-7	ASSLEGGNYEQY
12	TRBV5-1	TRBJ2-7	ASSFGGRAYEQY
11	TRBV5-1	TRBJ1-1	ASSPRGNTEAF
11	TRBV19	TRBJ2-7	ASSTAQGYEQY
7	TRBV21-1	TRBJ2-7	ATFKEQY
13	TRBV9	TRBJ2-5	ASSVDPGTMETQY
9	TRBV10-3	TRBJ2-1	AISDDNEQF
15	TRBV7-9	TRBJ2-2	ASSQVGVRGNTGELF
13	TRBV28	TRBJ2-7	ASSFRGSRYYEQY
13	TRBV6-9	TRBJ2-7	ASSYASGRAREQY
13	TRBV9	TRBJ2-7	ASSPTSGGSYEQY
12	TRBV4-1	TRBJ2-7	ASSLRDRVHEQY
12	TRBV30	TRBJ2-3	AWSFGPAWDTQY
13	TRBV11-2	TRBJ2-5	ASSSGGIVEETQY
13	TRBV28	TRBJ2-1	ASRPPGAGYNEQF
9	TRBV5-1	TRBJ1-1	ASSYGSIAF
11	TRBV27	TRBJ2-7	ASSSGGTYEQY